This T cell receptor (beta chain) was documented in a study of tumor-infiltrating lymphocytes in localized non-small cell lung cancer. Of note for this clone: The target antigen is unknown.

The CDR3 is 14 residues long. Trimming took 4 bases from V and 4 from J, leaving 11 bases between them. CDR1 is KGHSH and CDR2 is LQKENI in the germline V gene. Findings and caveats of the study: TCRbeta sequencing showed higher T cell infiltration in tumors than uninvolved lung. Immunotypes IM1 and IM2 had similar TCR-derived T-cell fractions.

Sequencing was performed with immunoSEQ multiplex PCR; in TCRdb, only in-frame clones are kept and a portion is missing. Of around 4,700 clones listed, around 96% are singletons. The source of this sequence is a human donor with non-small cell lung cancer. The chain combines TRBV18 with TRBJ2-1; possible D gene TRBD1, 6 bases. Sequenced input: uninvolved lung tissue not adjacent to the tumor. CDR3 residues: CASSRRDTYNEQFF. The CDR3 coding sequence is TGTGCCAGCTCACGCCGGGACACTTACAATGAGCAGTTCTTC.